This passage covers 32 T cell receptor beta chains from one sample sequenced in a study of blood T cell repertoires in COVID-19. Data came from immunoSEQ multiplex PCR; TCRdb stores just in-frame clones and leaves some out. Altogether about 280,000 clones are present, around 86% being singletons, with the ten largest covering less than 3%. The specimen sequenced was peripheral blood. The receptors shown here come from a woman aged 25-40 years with active or convalescent COVID-19.

The chain carries TRBV27 and TRBJ2-3, with TRBD2 matching over 11 bases. V was clipped by 5 bases and J by 5 bases; unmatched bases: 6. This CDR3 spans 15 amino acids. The germline V gene has CDR1 MNHEY and CDR2 SMNVEV (reference sequence). The CDR3 sequence is CASSPVGLAGDTQYF. The CDR3 bases are TGTGCCAGCAGTCCTGTCGGACTAGCGGGAGATACGCAGTATTTT.

The chain uses TRBV7-2 and TRBJ2-7; TRBD1 is a possible D gene (6 bases). Germline V gives CDR1 SGHTA, CDR2 FQGNSA. V lost 5 bases and J lost 0, with 14 bases in between. The CDR3 sequence is 15 residues long. The CDR3 bases are TGTGCCAGCAGCCAAAGCAGGGGCTTCTCCTACGAGCAGTACTTC. It yields the protein CASSQSRGFSYEQYF. Full variable domain (rest looked up from reference TRBV7-2 and TRBJ2-7): GAGVSQSPSNKVTEKGKDVELRCDPISGHTALYWYRQSLGQGLEFLIYFQGNSAPDKSGLPSDRFSAERTGGSVSTLTIQRTQQEDSAVYLCASSQSRGFSYEQYFGPGTRLTVT.

The V gene is TRBV30, the J gene TRBJ1-1, with TRBD1 as a possible D gene (5 bases). Germline V gives CDR1 GTSNPN, CDR2 SVGIG (reference sequence). The V gene lost 0 bases and the J gene lost 4 bases, with 9 bases spanning the gap. This CDR3 spans 13 amino acids. CDR3 in amino acids: CAWSVYGGTEAFF. In nucleotides, the CDR3 is TGTGCCTGGAGTGTTTACGGGGGCACTGAAGCTTTCTTT.

The rearrangement uses TRBV6-5 and TRBJ1-3; maybe TRBD1 (6 bases). This CDR3 is 15 amino acids long. With 11 bases removed from V and 0 bases from J, the gap between germline ends came to 17 bases. Germline V gene lookup returns CDR1 MNHEY and CDR2 SVGAGI. This CDR3 is CAYREGGTSGNTIYF. The DNA of the CDR3 is TGTGCCTACCGGGAGGGGGGGACCTCTGGAAACACCATATATTTT.

The chain uses TRBV25-1 and TRBJ2-3; unclear D gene. Trimming took 5 bases from V and 6 from J, leaving 9 bases between them. The CDR3 is 12 amino acids. Germline CDR1 and CDR2: MGHDK and SYGVNS. This CDR3 reads CASSKLRDTQYF. The DNA of the CDR3 is TGTGCCAGCAGTAAGCTTCGGGATACGCAGTATTTT.

The V call is TRBV18, the J call TRBJ2-7; possibly TRBD2 for D (5 bases). This CDR3 has 15 amino acids. Germline assignment: CDR1 KGHSH and CDR2 LQKENI. Trimming took 3 bases from V and 0 from J, leaving 12 bases between them. Written as DNA, the CDR3 is TGTGCCAGCTCACCCCGGACTGATAGCTCCTACGAGCAGTACTTC. Translation: CASSPRTDSSYEQYF. Looking up the rest from reference TRBV18 and TRBJ2-7 gives the full variable domain: NAGVMQNPRHLVRRRGQEARLRCSPMKGHSHVYWYRQLPEEGLKFMVYLQKENIIDESGMPKERFSAEFPKEGPSILRIQQVVRGDSAAYFCASSPRTDSSYEQYFGPGTRLTVT.

This clone was counted many times. The chain carries TRBV7-8 and TRBJ2-7; possibly TRBD1 for D (6 bases). Per the germline V gene, CDR1 is SGHVS and CDR2 is FQNEAQ. The CDR3 covers 13 residues. Trimming took 6 bases from V and 3 from J, leaving 12 bases between them. The CDR3 bases are TGTGCCAGCAGTGGAGGACAGTTCTACGAGCAGTACTTC. Translating it yields CASSGGQFYEQYF.

V gene TRBV5-6 combines with J gene TRBJ2-7, with TRBD1 identical over 7 bases. V gave up 8 bases and J gave up 3 bases; unmatched junction bases: 8. The germline gives CDR1 SGHDT, CDR2 YYEEEE. The CDR3 loop spans 13 amino acids. The CDR3 region is CASNTGASYEQYF. Here the CDR3 DNA reads TGTGCCAGTAATACAGGGGCCAGCTACGAGCAGTACTTC.

V usage is TRBV7-2 and J usage is TRBJ2-4; TRBD2 matches at 9 bases. Looked up from germline, CDR1 is SGHTA and CDR2 is FQGNSA. The CDR3 extends over 18 amino acids. V lost 4 bases to trimming and J lost 0 bases; unmatched junction nucleotides: 10. In DNA form, the CDR3 reads TGTGCCAGCAGCTCCCCGGGCCTAGCGGGGTTAGCCAAAAACATTCAGTACTTC. Protein product: CASSSPGLAGLAKNIQYF.

The genes are TRBV27 and TRBJ1-2; TRBD1 agrees at 7 bases. Germline V gene lookup returns CDR1 MNHEY and CDR2 SMNVEV (reference sequence). V lost 6 bases and J lost 5; bases outside the gene matches: 12. The CDR3 spans 15 residues. This CDR3 reads CASSLKGGAPYGYTF. The CDR3 DNA is TGTGCCAGCAGCCTGAAAGGGGGCGCCCCATATGGCTACACCTTC.

This clone was detected a few times. This chain uses TRBV7-9 with TRBJ2-1; D possibly corresponds to TRBD2 (6 bases). CDR3 length equals 12 residues. Germline V CDR1 and CDR2: SEHNR, FQNEAQ (reference sequence). Trimming shortened V by 1 base and J by 9 bases, and 7 bases separated the two germline ends. CDR3 DNA: TGTGCCAGCAGCTTAGAAGCGGGTGAGCAGTTCTTC. As protein: CASSLEAGEQFF.

The chain uses TRBV7-8 and TRBJ2-5; TRBD1 agrees at 10 bases. The CDR3 sequence is 14 residues long. Germline CDR1 reads SGHVS; CDR2 reads FQNEAQ. Trimming took 6 bases from V and 5 from J; bases not matched to a gene: 6. The CDR3 here is CASSMDRGLETQYF. CDR3 nucleotide sequence: TGTGCCAGCAGTATGGACAGGGGGTTGGAGACCCAGTACTTC.

The chain carries TRBV19 and TRBJ1-1, with D maybe TRBD1 (6 bases). CDR3 length equals 16 residues. CDR1 and CDR2 from the germline V gene are LNHDA and SQIVND (reference sequence). Trimming left V 0 bases short and J 0 bases short, with 11 bases between. The CDR3 spells CASSIEPGALNTEAFF. The CDR3 DNA follows: TGTGCCAGTAGTATAGAGCCAGGGGCATTGAACACTGAAGCTTTCTTT.

The chain employs TRBV5-1 and TRBJ2-3; 13 nucleotides line up with TRBD2. The CDR3 is 16 amino acids. The ends lost 2 bases at V and 6 bases at J; junction bases unmatched: 6. Germline V lookup: CDR1 SGHRS, CDR2 YFSETQ. The CDR3 loop reads CASSLEAGLAGDTQYF. The DNA for the CDR3 is TGCGCCAGCAGCTTAGAAGCGGGACTAGCGGGGGATACGCAGTATTTT.

This chain links TRBV27 with TRBJ1-6; D is perhaps TRBD1 (6 bases). Trimming left V 3 bases short and J 7 bases short, with 10 bases between. CDR1 MNHEY and CDR2 SMNVEV come from the germline V gene (reference sequence). The CDR3 runs 14 residues. CDR3 DNA sequence: TGTGCCAGCAGTTTGAGGACAGTCAATTCACCCCTCCACTTT. Its protein product is CASSLRTVNSPLHF.

This chain links TRBV15 with TRBJ2-2; TRBD1 might be the D (6 bases). Trimming took 3 bases from V and 3 from J, leaving 14 bases between them. Germline CDR1 reads LNHNV; CDR2 reads YYDKDF (reference sequence). There are 16 residues in the CDR3. In nucleotides, the CDR3 is TGTGCCACCAGCAGGGCCCCTCACAGGGACACCGGGGAGCTGTTTTTT. Protein product: CATSRAPHRDTGELFF.

This clone was counted a single time. The V gene is TRBV27, the J gene TRBJ2-2, with 7 bases that match TRBD2. With 7 bases clipped from V and 6 bases from J, the junction kept 8 bases outside the gene matches. This CDR3 is 14 amino acids long. CDR1 and CDR2 from the germline V gene are MNHEY and SMNVEV (reference sequence). The CDR3 here is CASTNWGGAGELFF. For the CDR3, the DNA is TGTGCCAGCACCAATTGGGGGGGGGCCGGGGAGCTGTTTTTT.

The V gene is TRBV18, the J gene TRBJ1-1, with D possibly being TRBD1 (6 bases). Germline V lookup: CDR1 KGHSH, CDR2 LQKENI. The V gene lost 2 bases and the J gene lost 1 base, with 11 bases spanning the gap. The CDR3 is 15 residues long. The CDR3 here is CASSPGGSRNTEAFF. The CDR3 bases are TGTGCCAGCTCACCAGGGGGCTCGAGGAACACTGAAGCTTTCTTT.

This clone is a singleton in its sample. The genes are TRBV29-1 and TRBJ2-1; TRBD2 aligns across 7 bases. This CDR3 is built from 14 residues. From germline, CDR1 is SQVTM and CDR2 ANQGSEA. V was clipped by 5 bases and J by 6 bases; unmatched bases: 10. The CDR3 loop reads CSVKGRGYTNEQFF. The CDR3 DNA reads TGCAGCGTTAAAGGGCGGGGGTATACCAATGAGCAGTTCTTC.

The gene calls are TRBV28 and TRBJ1-1; no clear D gene. V was clipped by 1 base and J by 0 bases, with 12 bases between them. This CDR3 is built from 16 residues. CDR1 is MDHEN, CDR2 SYDVKM, per germline. The CDR3 DNA sequence: TGTGCCAGCAGTTTATTTGGCAGAAATATGAACACTGAAGCTTTCTTT. Its translation is CASSLFGRNMNTEAFF.

Concerning this clone: Other DNA sequences within the sample encode an identical CDR3. The chain couples TRBV4-2 to TRBJ1-5; maybe TRBD1 (6 bases). The germline V gene has CDR1 LGHNA and CDR2 YNFKEQ. The V gene lost 0 bases and the J gene lost 4 bases, with 7 bases spanning the gap. CDR3 length: 14 residues. CDR3 bases: TGTGCCAGCAGCCAAGACAGGGGTAATCAGCCCCAGCATTTT. The encoded protein is CASSQDRGNQPQHF.

A remark on this clone: Other DNA sequences in the sample encode the same CDR3. The V gene is TRBV12-3 or TRBV12-4, the J gene TRBJ1-1; D possibly corresponds to TRBD1 (5 bases). CDR3 length equals 12 residues. V shed 6 bases and J shed 2 bases, with 7 bases lying between them. The CDR3 protein is CASRQGNTEAFF. As DNA, the CDR3 is TGTGCCAGCAGGCAGGGAAACACTGAAGCTTTCTTT.

The chain joins TRBV18 to TRBJ2-7; 9 nucleotides match TRBD1. V dropped 2 bases and J dropped 3; count of bases not matched to a gene: 5. This CDR3 is built from 15 residues. The germline V gene encodes CDR1 KGHSH and CDR2 LQKENI. The CDR3 DNA reads TGTGCCAGCTCACCAGTACAGGGGGCGTTCTACGAGCAGTACTTC. Protein product: CASSPVQGAFYEQYF.

This chain uses TRBV14 with TRBJ1-4, with a weak D call TRBD1 (5 bases). Germline V gene lookup returns CDR1 SGHDN and CDR2 FVKESK. This CDR3 has 17 amino acids. V lost 6 bases, J lost 0 bases, and 17 bases lay in between. The CDR3 loop reads CASSPRTLIATNEKLFF. In DNA, the CDR3 is TGTGCCAGCAGTCCCCGGACACTCATTGCAACTAATGAAAAACTGTTTTTT.

The V call is TRBV30, the J call TRBJ2-5; perhaps TRBD1 as D (5 bases). This CDR3 is 15 amino acids long. The V and J ends lost 1 base and 2 bases respectively, with 14 bases between them. CDR1 and CDR2 from the germline V gene are GTSNPN and SVGIG (reference sequence). The CDR3 sequence is CAWSARRQLQETQYF. CDR3 in DNA: TGTGCCTGGAGTGCACGGCGACAGCTTCAAGAGACCCAGTACTTC.

The CDR3, as DNA: TGTGCCAGCAGCGCCCTGACAGTGGGGAATTCACCCCTCCACTTT. This translates into CASSALTVGNSPLHF. The chain combines TRBV9 with TRBJ1-6, with TRBD1 as a possible D gene (5 bases). Trimming removed 3 bases from V and 7 bases from J, with 14 bases in between. Germline V gene lookup returns CDR1 SGDLS and CDR2 YYNGEE. This CDR3 is built from 15 residues.

The V gene is TRBV27, the J gene TRBJ1-2; tentatively, D is TRBD1 (5 bases). V was clipped by 10 bases and J by 1 base, with 22 bases between them. Germline CDR1 reads MNHEY; CDR2 reads SMNVEV (reference sequence). The CDR3 extends over 16 amino acids. The CDR3 reads CATGPRAGLFNYGYTF. As DNA, the CDR3 is TGTGCCACCGGACCCAGGGCAGGGTTATTTAACTATGGCTACACCTTC.

V is TRBV28 and J is TRBJ1-5, with 12 bases matching TRBD1. Unmatched junction bases numbered 4, after V lost 6 bases and J lost 7 bases. The CDR3 totals 14 residues. CDR1 MDHEN and CDR2 SYDVKM come from the germline V gene. This chain's CDR3 is CASRGTGGGQPQHF. The CDR3 nucleotides are TGTGCCAGCAGGGGGACAGGGGGCGGGCAGCCCCAGCATTTT.

The chain recombines TRBV7-3 with TRBJ1-4; 8 bases line up with TRBD1. This CDR3 is 15 amino acids long. Trimming removed 6 bases from V and 7 bases from J; junction bases left unmatched: 10. Germline V gene data show CDR1 as SGHTA and CDR2 as FQGTGA. In DNA, the CDR3 is TGTGCCAGCAGTATTAACGGCCAGGGGGCTGAAAAACTGTTTTTT. It specifies CASSINGQGAEKLFF. Looking up the rest from reference TRBV7-3 and TRBJ1-4 gives the full variable domain: GAGVSQTPSNKVTEKGKYVELRCDPISGHTALYWYRQSLGQGPEFLIYFQGTGAADDSGLPNDRFFAVRPEGSVSTLKIQRTERGDSAVYLCASSINGQGAEKLFFGSGTQLSVL.

V is TRBV19 and J is TRBJ1-2; a weak D match, TRBD1 (5 bases). V lost 5 bases and J lost 4, with 14 bases in between. The germline gives CDR1 LNHDA, CDR2 SQIVND (reference sequence). The length of the CDR3 is 14 residues. CDR3: CASSGLQDGYGYTF. The DNA for the CDR3 is TGTGCCAGTAGTGGGCTACAGGACGGCTATGGCTACACCTTC. The full variable domain, its missing parts supplied by reference TRBV19 and TRBJ1-2, is DGGITQSPKYLFRKEGQNVTLSCEQNLNHDAMYWYRQDPGQGLRLIYYSQIVNDFQKGDIAEGYSVSREKKESFPLTVTSAQKNPTAFYLCASSGLQDGYGYTFGSGTRLTVV.

This chain connects TRBV28 to TRBJ1-1, with D unclear. Germline values: CDR1 MDHEN, CDR2 SYDVKM. CDR3 length: 14 residues. V was clipped by 5 bases and J by 1 base, with 11 bases between them. CDR3 amino acids: CASSPLGGNTEAFF. CDR3 in DNA: TGTGCCAGCAGTCCCCTAGGAGGGAACACTGAAGCTTTCTTT.

J is TRBJ1-2 and V is TRBV10-3; D gene uncertain. The CDR3 consists of 12 residues. The V gene lost 10 bases and the J gene lost 6 bases, with 15 bases spanning the gap. CDR1 is ENHRY and CDR2 is SYGVKD in the germline V gene. CDR3 DNA: TGTGCCACATCCGGTAATTTCGATGGCTACACCTTC. It specifies CATSGNFDGYTF.